What follows are 4 T cell receptor beta chains derived from one specimen sequenced in a study of CD8 T cells in Susac syndrome. The authors reverse transcribed roughly 0.45 to 1 ug RNA with random hexamers. TCRdb recomputed calls from the immunoSEQ multiplex PCR reads with MiXCR, one row per CDR3 protein. The table lists under 200,000 distinct CDR3 sequences, roughly nine tenths of them singletons. Sequencing input: CD4+ T cells from PBMCs. These receptors were obtained from a human donor with Susac syndrome.

The rearrangement links TRBV10-3 to TRBJ1-4; D unresolved. Trimming took off 3 bases at V and 4 bases at J, with 12 bases between the two ends. This CDR3 is built from 15 residues. Germline CDR1 and CDR2: ENHRY and SYGVKD. The CDR3 DNA follows: TGTGCCATCAGTGATTCAAGGGAGGGTAATGAAAAACTGTTTTTT. This gives the protein CAISDSREGNEKLFF.

The CDR3: CASSQFTGGNGQPQHF. In nucleotides, the CDR3 is TGTGCCAGCAGCCAATTTACAGGGGGCAACGGTCAGCCCCAGCATTTT. The chain joins TRBV3-1 to TRBJ1-5, with 9 bases identical to TRBD1. This CDR3 is built from 16 residues. Germline CDR1 is LGHDT and CDR2 is YNNKEL (reference sequence). The trim removed 2 bases at V and 6 bases at J, leaving 8 bases unmatched.

CDR3 amino acids: CASSVGQGLVTEAFF. DNA for the CDR3: TGCGCCAGCAGCGTCGGACAGGGGCTTGTCACTGAAGCTTTCTTT. The rearrangement joins TRBV5-1 to TRBJ1-1; 9 nucleotides align to TRBD1. The CDR3 has 15 residues. The J segment lost 4 bases and the V segment lost 4 bases, leaving 8 bases of the junction unmatched. Germline V lookup: CDR1 SGHRS, CDR2 YFSETQ.

The chain employs TRBV20-1 and TRBJ2-7, with TRBD1 identical over 7 bases. The germline CDR1 and CDR2 sequences are DFQATT and SNEGSKA (reference sequence). This CDR3 spans 15 amino acids. V gave up 6 bases and J gave up 0 bases; unmatched junction bases: 11. The CDR3: CSAHRGRVGSYEQYF. CDR3 sequence (DNA): TGCAGTGCACACAGGGGTCGGGTAGGCTCCTACGAGCAGTACTTC.